This TCR beta chain came from a study of blood T cell repertoires in COVID-19. Study-wide background: Samples representing acute and convalescent COVID-19 were sourced from the United States, Italy and Spain.

Here immunoSEQ multiplex PCR was the method, and the copy in TCRdb shows in-frame clones only, minus some. The sample records 650,000 to 800,000 clones, more than 80% being singletons. From germline, CDR1 is SGHKS and CDR2 YYEKEE (reference sequence). The V and J ends lost 4 bases and 5 bases, in that order; junction bases with no gene match: 12. The CDR3 consists of 16 residues. This clone was counted once. This clonotype was obtained from a woman aged 18-30 years with acute or convalescent COVID-19. The rearrangement joins TRBV5-5 to TRBJ1-1; 9 positions match TRBD1. Sequenced: peripheral blood. The CDR3 region has the DNA TGTGCCAGCAGCCCTCCGGGACAGGGTCAGCGAACTGAAGCTTTCTTT. It is translated as CASSPPGQGQRTEAFF.